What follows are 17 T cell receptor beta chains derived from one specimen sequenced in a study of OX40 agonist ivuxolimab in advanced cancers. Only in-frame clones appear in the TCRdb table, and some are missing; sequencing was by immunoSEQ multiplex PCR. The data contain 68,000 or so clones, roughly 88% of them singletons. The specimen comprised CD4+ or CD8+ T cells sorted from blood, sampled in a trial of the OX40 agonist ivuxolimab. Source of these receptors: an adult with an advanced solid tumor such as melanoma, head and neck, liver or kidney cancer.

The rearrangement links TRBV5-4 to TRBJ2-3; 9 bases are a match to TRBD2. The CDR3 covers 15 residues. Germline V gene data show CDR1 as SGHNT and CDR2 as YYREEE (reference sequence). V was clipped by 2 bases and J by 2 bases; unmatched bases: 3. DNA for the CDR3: TGTGCCAGCAGCTTTGTAGCGGGGGCCACAGATACGCAGTATTTT. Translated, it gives CASSFVAGATDTQYF.

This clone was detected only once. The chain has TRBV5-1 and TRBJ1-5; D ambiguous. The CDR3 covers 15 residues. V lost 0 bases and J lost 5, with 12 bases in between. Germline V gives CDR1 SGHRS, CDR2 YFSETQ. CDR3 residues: CASSLGLPGYQPQHF. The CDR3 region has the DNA TGCGCCAGCAGCTTGGGCCTCCCCGGGTATCAGCCCCAGCATTTT. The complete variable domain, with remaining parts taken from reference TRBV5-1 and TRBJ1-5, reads KAGVTQTPRYLIKTRGQQVTLSCSPISGHRSVSWYQQTPGQGLQFLFEYFSETQRNKGNFPGRFSGRQFSNSRSEMNVSTLELGDSALYLCASSLGLPGYQPQHFGDGTRLSIL.

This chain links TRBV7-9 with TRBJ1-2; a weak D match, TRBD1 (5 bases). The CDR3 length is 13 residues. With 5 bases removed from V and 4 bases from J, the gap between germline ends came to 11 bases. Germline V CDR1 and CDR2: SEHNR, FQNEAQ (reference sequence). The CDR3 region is CASSLGGGYGYTF. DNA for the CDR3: TGTGCCAGCAGCCTAGGTGGGGGCTATGGCTACACCTTC.

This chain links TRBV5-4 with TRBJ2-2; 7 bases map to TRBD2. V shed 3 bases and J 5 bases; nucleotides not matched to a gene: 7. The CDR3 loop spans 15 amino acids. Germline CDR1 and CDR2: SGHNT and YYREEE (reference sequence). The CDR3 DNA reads TGTGCCAGCAGCTCCCCAGCGGGGCAGACCGGGGAGCTGTTTTTT. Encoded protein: CASSSPAGQTGELFF.

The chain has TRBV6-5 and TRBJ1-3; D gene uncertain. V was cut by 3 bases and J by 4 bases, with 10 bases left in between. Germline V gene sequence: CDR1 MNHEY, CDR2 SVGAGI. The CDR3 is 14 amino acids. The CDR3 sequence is CASSYAVGGNTIYF. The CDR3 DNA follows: TGTGCCAGCAGTTATGCAGTAGGGGGAAACACCATATATTTT.

The CDR3 spells CASSINQGHGQPQHF. The DNA of the CDR3 is TGTGCCAGTAGTATTAACCAGGGCCACGGTCAGCCCCAGCATTTT. The genes are TRBV19 and TRBJ1-5, with D possibly TRBD1 on 5 matching bases. Per germline, CDR1 LNHDA and CDR2 SQIVND (reference sequence). This CDR3 contains 15 residues. V was clipped by 3 bases and J by 6 bases, with 15 bases between them.

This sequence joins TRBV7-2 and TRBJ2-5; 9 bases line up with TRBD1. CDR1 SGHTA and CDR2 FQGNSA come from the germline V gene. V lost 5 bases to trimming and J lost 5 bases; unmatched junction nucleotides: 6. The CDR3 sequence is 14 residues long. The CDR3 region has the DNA TGTGCCAGCAGCGAACAGGGGGCGGGGGAGACCCAGTACTTC. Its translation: CASSEQGAGETQYF. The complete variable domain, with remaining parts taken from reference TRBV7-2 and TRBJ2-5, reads GAGVSQSPSNKVTEKGKDVELRCDPISGHTALYWYRQSLGQGLEFLIYFQGNSAPDKSGLPSDRFSAERTGGSVSTLTIQRTQQEDSAVYLCASSEQGAGETQYFGPGTRLLVL.

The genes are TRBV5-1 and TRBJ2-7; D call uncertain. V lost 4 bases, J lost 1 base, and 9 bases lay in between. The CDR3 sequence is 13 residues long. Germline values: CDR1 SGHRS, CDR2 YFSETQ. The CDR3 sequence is CASSTPESYEQYF. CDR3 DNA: TGCGCCAGCAGCACTCCAGAATCCTACGAGCAGTACTTC. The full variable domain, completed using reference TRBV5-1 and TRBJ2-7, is KAGVTQTPRYLIKTRGQQVTLSCSPISGHRSVSWYQQTPGQGLQFLFEYFSETQRNKGNFPGRFSGRQFSNSRSEMNVSTLELGDSALYLCASSTPESYEQYFGPGTRLTVT.

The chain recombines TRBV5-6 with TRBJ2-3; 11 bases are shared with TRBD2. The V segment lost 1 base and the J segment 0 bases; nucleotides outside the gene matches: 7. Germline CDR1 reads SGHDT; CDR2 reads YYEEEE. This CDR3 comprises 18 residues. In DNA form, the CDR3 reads TGTGCCAGCAGCTTGATGGGGACTAGCGGAACTAGCACAGATACGCAGTATTTT. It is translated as CASSLMGTSGTSTDTQYF.

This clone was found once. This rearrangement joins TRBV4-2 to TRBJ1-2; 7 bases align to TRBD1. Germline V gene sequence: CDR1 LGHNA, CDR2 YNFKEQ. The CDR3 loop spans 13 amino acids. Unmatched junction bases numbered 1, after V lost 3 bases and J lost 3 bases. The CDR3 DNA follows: TGTGCCAGCAGCCAGCAGGGGGACTATGGCTACACCTTC. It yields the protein CASSQQGDYGYTF.

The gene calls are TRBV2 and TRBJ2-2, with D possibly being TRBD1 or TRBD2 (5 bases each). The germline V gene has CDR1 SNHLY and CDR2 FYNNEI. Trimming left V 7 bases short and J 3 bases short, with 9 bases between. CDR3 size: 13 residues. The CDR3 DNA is TGTGCCAGCAATGAGGGGTACACCGGGGAGCTGTTTTTT. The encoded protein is CASNEGYTGELFF.

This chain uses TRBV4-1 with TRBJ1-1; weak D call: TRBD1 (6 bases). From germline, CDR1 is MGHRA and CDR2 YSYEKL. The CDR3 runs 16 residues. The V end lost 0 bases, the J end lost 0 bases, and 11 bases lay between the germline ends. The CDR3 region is CASSQDGGTMNTEAFF. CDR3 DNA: TGCGCCAGCAGCCAAGACGGGGGCACAATGAACACTGAAGCTTTCTTT.

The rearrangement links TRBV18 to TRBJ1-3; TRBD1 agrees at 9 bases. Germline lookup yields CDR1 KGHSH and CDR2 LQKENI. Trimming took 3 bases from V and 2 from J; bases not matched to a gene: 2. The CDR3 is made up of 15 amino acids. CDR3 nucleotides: TGTGCCAGCTCACCCCGGGACAGGGCTGGAAACACCATATATTTT. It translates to CASSPRDRAGNTIYF.

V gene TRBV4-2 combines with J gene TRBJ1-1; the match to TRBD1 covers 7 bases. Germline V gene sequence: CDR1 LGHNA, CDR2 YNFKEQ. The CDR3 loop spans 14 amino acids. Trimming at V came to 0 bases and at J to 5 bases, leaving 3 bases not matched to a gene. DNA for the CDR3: TGTGCCAGCAGCCAAGATTCAGGGGGAACTGAAGCTTTCTTT. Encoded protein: CASSQDSGGTEAFF.

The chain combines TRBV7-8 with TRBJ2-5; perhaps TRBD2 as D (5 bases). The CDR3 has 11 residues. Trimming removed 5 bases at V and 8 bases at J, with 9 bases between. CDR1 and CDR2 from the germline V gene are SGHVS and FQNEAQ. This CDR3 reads CASSVLATQYF. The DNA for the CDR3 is TGTGCCAGCAGCGTTCTAGCAACCCAGTACTTC.

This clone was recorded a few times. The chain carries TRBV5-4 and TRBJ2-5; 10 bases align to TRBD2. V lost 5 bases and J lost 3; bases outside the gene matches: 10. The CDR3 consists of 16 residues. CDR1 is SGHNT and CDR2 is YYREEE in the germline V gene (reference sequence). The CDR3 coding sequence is TGTGCCAGCAGTCCCGGAGCGGGGGGGACAAAAGAGACCCAGTACTTC. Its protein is CASSPGAGGTKETQYF.

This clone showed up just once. In DNA form, the CDR3 reads TGCGCCAGCAGCCCGAGCCGGGCGTCGGAAAATTCACCCCTCCACTTT. Translation: CASSPSRASENSPLHF. V is TRBV5-1 and J is TRBJ1-6; D is ambiguous. This CDR3 contains 16 residues. Germline loops: CDR1 SGHRS, CDR2 YFSETQ. The V end was cut by 4 bases, the J end by 7 bases, with 18 bases between.